The rows below give T cell receptor beta chains drawn from one sample of a study of identical twins. Each CDR3 protein is one row after TCRdb ran MiXCR on the 5' RACE reads. The sample carries roughly 540,000 distinct CDR3 sequences, less than 25% recorded once. These data were also reused for a study on T cells expressing NK-cell markers.

The source material was CD4+ T cells sorted from blood. The receptor source for this set is a young woman in good health. CDR3s include the opening cysteine and the closing phenylalanine or tryptophan.

v_gene	CDR3aa
TRBV4-2	CASSQTGANYGYTF
TRBV20-1	CSALQGGIGIYGQPQHF
TRBV7-7	CASSSTRLAGGRGEQFF
TRBV2	CASSGDGGGELFF
TRBV7-2	CASSLRRAREAFF
TRBV7-9	CASTFREWETQYF
TRBV5-1	CASSMGRPEETQYF
TRBV12-3/TRBV12-4	CASSGQGLGTEAFF
TRBV12-3/TRBV12-4	CASSLGHSGDTQYF
TRBV20-1	CSASLTSDHKGEQYF
TRBV5-1	CASSLGTGDETQYF
TRBV12-3/TRBV12-4	CASSNHPGQTNTEAFF
TRBV7-2	CASSSPSRTGELFF
TRBV20-1	CSASPGTRDSQYF
TRBV4-2	CASSQGVDRSGYGYTF
TRBV5-1	CASTQGEGQPQHF
TRBV6-5	CASSIQSGNQPQHF
TRBV5-1	CASSLGVGDYNEQFF
TRBV10-3	CAISDITNTGELFF